This paragraph covers one T cell receptor beta chain sequence. Produced via immunoSEQ multiplex PCR; TCRdb's table is partial and in-frame only. The repertoire consists of 2,500,000 or so clones, with 90% to 95% occurring once and the leading ten covering around 0.14%. V shed 4 bases and J 5 bases; nucleotides not matched to a gene: 18. CDR1 and CDR2 (germline): SGHVS, FQNEAQ. The length of the CDR3 is 20 residues. This sample is drawn from a study of shared clonotypes between healthy human individuals. The genes are TRBV7-8 and TRBJ2-5, with 14 bases fitting TRBD2. The receptor comes from a man younger than 30 in good health. Sequencing used naive CD4+ T cells sorted from blood. Subset indicated: CD45RA+ positively selected. The CDR3 DNA follows: TGTGCCAGCAGCTCCGCGACTAGCGGGAGGGCCTTAGGAGTTCCGGAGACCCAGTACTTC. It codes for CASSSATSGRALGVPETQYF.